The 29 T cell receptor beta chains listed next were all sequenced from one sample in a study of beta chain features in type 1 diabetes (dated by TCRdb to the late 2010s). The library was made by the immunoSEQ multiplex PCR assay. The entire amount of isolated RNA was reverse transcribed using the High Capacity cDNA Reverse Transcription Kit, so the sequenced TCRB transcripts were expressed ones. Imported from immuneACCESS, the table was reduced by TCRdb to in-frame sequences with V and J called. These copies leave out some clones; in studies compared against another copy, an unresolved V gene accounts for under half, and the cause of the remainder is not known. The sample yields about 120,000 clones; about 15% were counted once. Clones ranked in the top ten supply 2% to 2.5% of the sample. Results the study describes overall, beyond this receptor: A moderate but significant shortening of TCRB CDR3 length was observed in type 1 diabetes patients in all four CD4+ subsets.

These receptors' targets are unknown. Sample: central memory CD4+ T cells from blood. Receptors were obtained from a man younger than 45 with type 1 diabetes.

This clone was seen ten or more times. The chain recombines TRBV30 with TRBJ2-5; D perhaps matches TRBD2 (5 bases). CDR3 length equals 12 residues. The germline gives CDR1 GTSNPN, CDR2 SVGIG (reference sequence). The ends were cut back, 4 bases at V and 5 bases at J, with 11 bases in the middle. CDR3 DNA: TGTGCCTGGACTAGGCAGCGGGAGACCCAGTACTTC. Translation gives CAWTRQRETQYF.

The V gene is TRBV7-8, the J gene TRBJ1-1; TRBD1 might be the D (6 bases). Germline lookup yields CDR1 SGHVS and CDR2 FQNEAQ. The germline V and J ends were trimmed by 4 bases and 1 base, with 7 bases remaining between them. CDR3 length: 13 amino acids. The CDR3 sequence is CASSSGQNTEAFF. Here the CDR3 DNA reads TGTGCCAGCAGCTCGGGACAGAACACTGAAGCTTTCTTT.

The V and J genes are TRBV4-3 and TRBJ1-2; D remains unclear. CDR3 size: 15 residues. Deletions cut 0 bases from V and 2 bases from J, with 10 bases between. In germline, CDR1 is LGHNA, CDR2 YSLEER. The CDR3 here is CASSQERDGNYGYTF. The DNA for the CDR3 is TGCGCCAGCAGCCAAGAACGAGACGGCAACTATGGCTACACCTTC.

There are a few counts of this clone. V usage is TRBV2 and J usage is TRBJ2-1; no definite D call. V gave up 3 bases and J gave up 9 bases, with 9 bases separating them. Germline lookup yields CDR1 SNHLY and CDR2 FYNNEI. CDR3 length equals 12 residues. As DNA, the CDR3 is TGTGCCAGCAGTGATGAAGGGTCTGAGCAGTTCTTC. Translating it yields CASSDEGSEQFF.

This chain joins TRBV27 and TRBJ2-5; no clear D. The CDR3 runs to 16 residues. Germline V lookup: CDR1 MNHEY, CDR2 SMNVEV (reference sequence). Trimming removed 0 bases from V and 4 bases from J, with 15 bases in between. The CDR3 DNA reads TGTGCCAGCAGTTTATCGGGGAAGGGTGGTAGAGAGACCCAGTACTTC. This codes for CASSLSGKGGRETQYF.

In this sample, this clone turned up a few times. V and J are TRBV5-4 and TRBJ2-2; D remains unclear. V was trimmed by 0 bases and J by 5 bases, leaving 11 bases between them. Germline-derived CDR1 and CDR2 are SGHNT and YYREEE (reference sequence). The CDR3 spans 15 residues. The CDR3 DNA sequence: TGTGCCAGCAGCTTGGTGCTTGGTACGACCGGGGAGCTGTTTTTT. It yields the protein CASSLVLGTTGELFF.

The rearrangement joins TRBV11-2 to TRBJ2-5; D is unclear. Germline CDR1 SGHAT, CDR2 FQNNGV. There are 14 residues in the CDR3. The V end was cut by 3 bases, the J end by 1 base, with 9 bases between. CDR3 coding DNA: TGTGCCAGCAGCTTCTCATCAACCCAAGAGACCCAGTACTTC. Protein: CASSFSSTQETQYF. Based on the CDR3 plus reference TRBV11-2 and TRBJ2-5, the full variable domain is EAGVAQSPRYKIIEKRQSVAFWCNPISGHATLYWYQQILGQGPKLLIQFQNNGVVDDSQLPKDRFSAERLKGVDSTLKIQPAKLEDSAVYLCASSFSSTQETQYFGPGTRLLVL.

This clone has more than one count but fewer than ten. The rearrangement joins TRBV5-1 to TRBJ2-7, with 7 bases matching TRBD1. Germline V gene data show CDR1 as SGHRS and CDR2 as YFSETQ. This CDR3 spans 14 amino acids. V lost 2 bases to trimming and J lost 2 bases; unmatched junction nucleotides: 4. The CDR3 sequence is CASSFTQGPYEQYF. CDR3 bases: TGCGCCAGCAGCTTTACACAGGGGCCCTACGAGCAGTACTTC.

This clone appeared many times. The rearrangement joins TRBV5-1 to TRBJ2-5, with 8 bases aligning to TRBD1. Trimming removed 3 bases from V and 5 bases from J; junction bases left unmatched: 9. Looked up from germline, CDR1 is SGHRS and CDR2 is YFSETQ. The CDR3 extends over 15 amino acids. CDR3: CASSSLPGGVETQYF. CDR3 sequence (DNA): TGCGCCAGCAGCTCCCTACCAGGGGGCGTTGAGACCCAGTACTTC.

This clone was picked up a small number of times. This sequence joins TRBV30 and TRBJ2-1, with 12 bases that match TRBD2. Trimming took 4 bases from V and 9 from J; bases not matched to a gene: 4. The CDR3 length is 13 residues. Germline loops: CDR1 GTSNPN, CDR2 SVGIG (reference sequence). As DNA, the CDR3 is TGTGCCTGGACTAGCGGGGGGGCGGTTGAGCAGTTCTTC. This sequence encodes CAWTSGGAVEQFF.

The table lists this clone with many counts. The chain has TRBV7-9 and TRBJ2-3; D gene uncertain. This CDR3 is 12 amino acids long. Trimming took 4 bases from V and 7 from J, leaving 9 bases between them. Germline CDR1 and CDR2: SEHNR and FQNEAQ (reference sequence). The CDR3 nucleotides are TGTGCCAGCAGCTCCGCCGGGTATACGCAGTATTTT. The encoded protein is CASSSAGYTQYF.

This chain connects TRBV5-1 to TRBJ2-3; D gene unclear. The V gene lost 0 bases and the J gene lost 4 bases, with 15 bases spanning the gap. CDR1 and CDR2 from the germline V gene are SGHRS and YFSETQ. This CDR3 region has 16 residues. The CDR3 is CASSLAARPPPDTQYF. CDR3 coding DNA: TGCGCCAGCAGCTTGGCTGCCCGTCCCCCCCCAGATACGCAGTATTTT. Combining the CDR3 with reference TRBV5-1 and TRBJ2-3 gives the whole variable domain KAGVTQTPRYLIKTRGQQVTLSCSPISGHRSVSWYQQTPGQGLQFLFEYFSETQRNKGNFPGRFSGRQFSNSRSEMNVSTLELGDSALYLCASSLAARPPPDTQYFGPGTRLTVL.

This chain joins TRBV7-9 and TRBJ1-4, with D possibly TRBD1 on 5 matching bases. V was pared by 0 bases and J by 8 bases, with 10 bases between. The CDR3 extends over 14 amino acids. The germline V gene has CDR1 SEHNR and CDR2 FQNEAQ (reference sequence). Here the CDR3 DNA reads TGTGCCAGCAGCTTAGCAGGGGTTCACGAAAAACTGTTTTTT. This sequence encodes CASSLAGVHEKLFF.

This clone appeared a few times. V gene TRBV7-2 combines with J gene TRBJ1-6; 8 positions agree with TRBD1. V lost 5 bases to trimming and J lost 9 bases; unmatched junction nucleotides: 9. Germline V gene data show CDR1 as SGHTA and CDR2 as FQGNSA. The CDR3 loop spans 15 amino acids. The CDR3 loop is CASSEQGGIGSPLHF. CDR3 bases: TGTGCCAGCAGCGAACAGGGGGGAATAGGTTCACCCCTCCACTTT.

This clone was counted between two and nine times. CDR3 nucleotides: TGTGCCAGCAGGAAATTGGACAGGGCCTCCTACGAGCAGTACTTC. It yields the protein CASRKLDRASYEQYF. This chain uses TRBV2 with TRBJ2-7; TRBD1 matches at 8 bases. CDR3 size: 15 residues. Trimming cost V 6 bases and J 0 bases; bases outside gene matches: 7. Germline V gene data show CDR1 as SNHLY and CDR2 as FYNNEI.

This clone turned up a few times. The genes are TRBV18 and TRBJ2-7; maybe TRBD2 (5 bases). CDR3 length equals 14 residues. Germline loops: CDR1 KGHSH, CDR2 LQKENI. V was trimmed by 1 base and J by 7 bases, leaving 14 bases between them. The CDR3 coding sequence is TGTGCCAGCTCACCACAGGCCGGGGATGCAGAGCAGTACTTC. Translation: CASSPQAGDAEQYF.

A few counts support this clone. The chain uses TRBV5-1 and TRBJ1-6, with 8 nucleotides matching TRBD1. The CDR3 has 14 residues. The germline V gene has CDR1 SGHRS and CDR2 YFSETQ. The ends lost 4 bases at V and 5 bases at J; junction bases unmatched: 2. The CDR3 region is CASSPGQDNSPLHF. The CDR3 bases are TGCGCCAGCAGCCCGGGACAGGATAATTCACCCCTCCACTTT.

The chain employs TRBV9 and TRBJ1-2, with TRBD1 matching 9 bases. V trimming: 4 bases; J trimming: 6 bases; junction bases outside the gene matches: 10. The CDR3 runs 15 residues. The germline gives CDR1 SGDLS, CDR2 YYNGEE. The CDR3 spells CASSQGTGGLHGYTF. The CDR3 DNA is TGTGCCAGCAGCCAAGGCACAGGGGGCTTACATGGCTACACCTTC.

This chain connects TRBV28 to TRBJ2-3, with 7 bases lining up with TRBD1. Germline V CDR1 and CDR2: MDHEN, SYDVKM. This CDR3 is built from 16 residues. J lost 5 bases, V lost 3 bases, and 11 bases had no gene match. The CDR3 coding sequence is TGTGCCAGCAGTTTCGGACAGGTCGGGATAGGAGATACGCAGTATTTT. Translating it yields CASSFGQVGIGDTQYF.

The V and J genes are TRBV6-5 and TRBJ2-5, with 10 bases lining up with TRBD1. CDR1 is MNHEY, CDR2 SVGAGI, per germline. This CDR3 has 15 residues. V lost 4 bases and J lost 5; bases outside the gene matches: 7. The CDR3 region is CASSFSGQGVETQYF. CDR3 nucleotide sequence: TGTGCCAGCAGTTTTTCAGGACAGGGGGTCGAGACCCAGTACTTC.

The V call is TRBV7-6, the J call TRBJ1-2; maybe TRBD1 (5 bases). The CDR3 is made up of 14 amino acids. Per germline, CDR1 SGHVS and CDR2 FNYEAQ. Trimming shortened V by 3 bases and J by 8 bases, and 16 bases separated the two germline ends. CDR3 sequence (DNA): TGTGCCAGCAGCTTGGGCAGGGAGGGTGGCGGCTACACCTTC. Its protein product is CASSLGREGGGYTF. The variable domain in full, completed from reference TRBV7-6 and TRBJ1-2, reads GAGVSQSPRYKVTKRGQDVALRCDPISGHVSLYWYRQALGQGPEFLTYFNYEAQQDKSGLPNDRFSAERPEGSISTLTIQRTEQRDSAMYRCASSLGREGGGYTFGSGTRLTVV.

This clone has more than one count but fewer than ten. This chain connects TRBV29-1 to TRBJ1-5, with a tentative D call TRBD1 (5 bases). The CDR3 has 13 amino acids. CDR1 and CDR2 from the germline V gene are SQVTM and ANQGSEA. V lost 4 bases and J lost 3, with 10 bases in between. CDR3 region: CSVAGVTNQPQHF. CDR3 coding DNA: TGCAGCGTTGCGGGGGTTACCAATCAGCCCCAGCATTTT.

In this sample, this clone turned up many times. The DNA of the CDR3 is TGTGCCAGCAGTAAGCCAGACAGGGGAGGCGCAGATACGCAGTATTTT. Its translation is CASSKPDRGGADTQYF. The chain joins TRBV6-6 to TRBJ2-3, with 8 bases identical to TRBD1. CDR1 MNHNY and CDR2 SVGAGI come from the germline V gene (reference sequence). V lost 5 bases, J lost 4 bases, and 11 bases stayed unmatched. The CDR3 sequence is 16 residues long.

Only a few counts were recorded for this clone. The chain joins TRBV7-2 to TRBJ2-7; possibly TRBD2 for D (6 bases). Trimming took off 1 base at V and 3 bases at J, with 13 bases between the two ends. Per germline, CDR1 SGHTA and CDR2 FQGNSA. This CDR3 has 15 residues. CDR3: CASSLVLAGSYEQYF. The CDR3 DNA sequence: TGTGCCAGCAGCTTAGTGTTGGCGGGGAGCTACGAGCAGTACTTC.

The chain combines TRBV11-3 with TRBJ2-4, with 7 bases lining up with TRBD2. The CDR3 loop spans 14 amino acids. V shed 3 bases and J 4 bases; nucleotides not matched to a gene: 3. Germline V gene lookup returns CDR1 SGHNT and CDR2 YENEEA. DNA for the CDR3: TGTGCCAGCAGCTTTGGGGGAGGGAAAAACATTCAGTACTTC. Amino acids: CASSFGGGKNIQYF.

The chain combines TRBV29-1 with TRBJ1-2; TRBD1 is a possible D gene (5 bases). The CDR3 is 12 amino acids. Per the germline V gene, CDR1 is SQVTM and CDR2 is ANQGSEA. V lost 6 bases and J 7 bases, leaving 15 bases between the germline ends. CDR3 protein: CSVETGRGGYTF. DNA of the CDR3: TGCAGCGTAGAAACGGGGCGCGGTGGCTACACCTTC. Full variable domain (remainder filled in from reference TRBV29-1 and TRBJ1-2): SAVISQKPSRDICQRGTSLTIQCQVDSQVTMMFWYRQQPGQSLTLIATANQGSEATYESGFVIDKFPISRPNLTFSTLTVSNMSPEDSSIYLCSVETGRGGYTFGSGTRLTVV.

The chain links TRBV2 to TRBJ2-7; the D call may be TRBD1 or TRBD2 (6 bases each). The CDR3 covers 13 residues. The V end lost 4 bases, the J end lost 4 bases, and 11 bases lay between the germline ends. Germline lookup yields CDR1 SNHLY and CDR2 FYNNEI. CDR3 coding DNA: TGTGCCAGCAGTGCCCAGGGGAGGTACGAGCAGTACTTC. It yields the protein CASSAQGRYEQYF.

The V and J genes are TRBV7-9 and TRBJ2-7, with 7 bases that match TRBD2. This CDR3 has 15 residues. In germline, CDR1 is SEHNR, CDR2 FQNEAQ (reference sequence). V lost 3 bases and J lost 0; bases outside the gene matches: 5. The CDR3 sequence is CASSFSGQSSYEQYF. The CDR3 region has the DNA TGTGCCAGCAGCTTTAGCGGGCAGAGCTCCTACGAGCAGTACTTC.

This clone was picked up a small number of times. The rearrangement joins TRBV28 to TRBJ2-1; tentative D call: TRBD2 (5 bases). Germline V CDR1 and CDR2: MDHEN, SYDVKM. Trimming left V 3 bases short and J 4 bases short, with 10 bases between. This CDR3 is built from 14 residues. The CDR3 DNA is TGTGCCAGCAGTTTCGGGAACACATACAATGAGCAGTTCTTC. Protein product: CASSFGNTYNEQFF.